Here is one T cell receptor beta chain with its context. No antigen is known for it. The time point here: baseline, week 1 (first vaccination visit). Treatment indicated: pre-vaccination baseline after standard-of-care therapy. The astrocytomas were IDH1-mutant, ATRX-negative, and WHO grade 3 or 4. These data come from a study of a mutant IDH1 vaccine in newly diagnosed glioma. Overall study: Most had both radiotherapy and temozolomide beforehand; others had only one. Study-wide points: Any relationship between pseudoprogression and changes in top peripheral T cell clonotypes seemed absent.

CDR1 and CDR2 from the germline V gene are MGHDK and SYGVNS. Trimming removed 6 bases from V and 7 bases from J, with 9 bases in between. This CDR3 contains 12 residues. This table comes from immunoSEQ multiplex PCR, and its TCRdb copy is limited to in-frame clones, with some not included. Here the sample spans 85,000 to 100,000 clones, 83% being singletons. The chain joins TRBV25-1 to TRBJ1-4, with D possibly TRBD1 on 5 matching bases. Sample: PBMCs, taken from a glioma patient treated with radiotherapy, temozolomide or both. The receptor was derived from a woman aged 45-60 years with glioma. CDR3 sequence: CASSRDIEKLFF. The DNA for the CDR3 is TGTGCCAGCAGCAGGGATATTGAAAAACTGTTTTTT.